Below, 14 T cell receptor beta chains from the same sample are listed, as sequenced in a study of cytomegalovirus exposure and HLA in healthy donors. Vbeta (60) and Jbeta (13) primers were used in the PCR. Only in-frame clones appear in the TCRdb table, and some are missing; sequencing was by immunoSEQ multiplex PCR. The table shows 100,000 to 150,000 clones, with 84% occurring only once. Sequencing was done on a sample of PBMCs. The receptors were sampled from a man aged 50 or older in good health and CMV-seronegative.

The chain links TRBV4-1 to TRBJ2-6, with TRBD1 matching 8 bases. V dropped 4 bases and J dropped 3; count of bases not matched to a gene: 2. Germline V gene lookup returns CDR1 MGHRA and CDR2 YSYEKL. The CDR3 length is 15 residues. CDR3 protein: CASSRRGLGANVLTF. The DNA of the CDR3 is TGCGCCAGCAGCCGCAGGGGGCTTGGGGCCAACGTCCTGACTTTC.

V gene TRBV2 combines with J gene TRBJ2-2; 7 nucleotides line up with TRBD1. The J segment lost 0 bases and the V segment lost 6 bases, leaving 7 bases of the junction unmatched. Germline values: CDR1 SNHLY, CDR2 FYNNEI. This CDR3 region has 16 residues. The CDR3 coding sequence is TGTGCCAGCAGGAGACAGGGCTCCACGAACACCGGGGAGCTGTTTTTT. It yields the protein CASRRQGSTNTGELFF.

In regard to this clone: The germline gene is not matched at one end of the junction; a read error may be the cause. The CDR3 reads CSSSFTGGGTDTQYF. CDR3 DNA: TGTTCCAGCAGCTTCACTGGCGGGGGCACAGATACGCAGTATTTT. This rearrangement joins TRBV7-9 to TRBJ2-3; D is perhaps TRBD2 (6 bases). The CDR3 is 15 residues long. CDR1 and CDR2 (germline): SEHNR, FQNEAQ (reference sequence).

The chain employs TRBV5-1 and TRBJ2-6; D is uncertain. The V end was cut by 4 bases, the J end by 2 bases, with 10 bases between. Per germline, CDR1 SGHRS and CDR2 YFSETQ. This CDR3 is built from 15 residues. The CDR3 loop reads CASSTEAAGANVLTF. For the CDR3, the DNA is TGCGCCAGCAGCACCGAGGCCGCTGGGGCCAACGTCCTGACTTTC.

Note on this clone: Sequence at one end of the junction differs from germline and may be a read error. V and J are TRBV6-6 and TRBJ1-4, with no clear D. Germline V gene lookup returns CDR1 MNHNY and CDR2 SVGAGI (reference sequence). This CDR3 comprises 16 residues. The CDR3, as DNA: TGTGCCAGCAGTCTAACCGCAGCAGCAACTAATAAAAAACTGTTTTTT. This translates into CASSLTAAATNKKLFF.

The genes are TRBV5-1 and TRBJ1-2, with 7 bases fitting TRBD1. Germline V lookup: CDR1 SGHRS, CDR2 YFSETQ. V shed 3 bases and J 3 bases; nucleotides not matched to a gene: 5. The CDR3 loop spans 14 amino acids. The CDR3 is CASSSRGFDYGYTF. CDR3 DNA: TGCGCCAGCAGCTCCAGGGGGTTCGACTATGGCTACACCTTC.

A remark on this clone: The same CDR3 also results from other DNA sequences found in this sample. The rearrangement uses TRBV10-3 and TRBJ2-1; D is unresolved. The CDR3 totals 16 residues. V gave up 4 bases and J gave up 6 bases, with 19 bases separating them. CDR1 is ENHRY, CDR2 SYGVKD, per germline. The CDR3 loop reads CAISVGWVASTNEQFF. As DNA, the CDR3 is TGTGCCATCAGTGTGGGTTGGGTAGCATCCACCAATGAGCAGTTCTTC.

CDR3 sequence: CSVEGTGSDYEQYF. In DNA form, the CDR3 reads TGCAGCGTTGAGGGGACAGGGTCGGACTACGAGCAGTACTTC. The chain links TRBV29-1 to TRBJ2-7; 9 positions agree with TRBD1. CDR1 SQVTM and CDR2 ANQGSEA come from the germline V gene. V lost 3 bases to trimming and J lost 3 bases; unmatched junction nucleotides: 6. This CDR3 is built from 14 residues.

The chain employs TRBV9 and TRBJ1-2, with D possibly TRBD1 on 5 matching bases. The CDR3 is 16 residues long. Germline V lookup: CDR1 SGDLS, CDR2 YYNGEE. V lost 0 bases to trimming and J lost 8 bases, with 20 bases between them. The CDR3 reads CASSVDQGYPGEGYTF. For the CDR3, the DNA is TGTGCCAGCAGCGTAGATCAGGGATATCCTGGTGAGGGCTACACCTTC.

This chain uses TRBV30 with TRBJ1-6; D is possibly TRBD1 (6 bases). The CDR3 runs to 12 residues. Germline V lookup: CDR1 GTSNPN, CDR2 SVGIG (reference sequence). The germline V and J ends were trimmed by 3 bases and 8 bases, with 8 bases remaining between them. The CDR3 loop is CAWSPGDSPLHF. DNA of the CDR3: TGTGCCTGGAGCCCAGGGGATTCACCCCTCCACTTT.

The chain joins TRBV6-5 to TRBJ1-3; 7 bases map to TRBD1. V gave up 6 bases and J gave up 4 bases; unmatched junction bases: 9. CDR3 length: 15 amino acids. Germline assignment: CDR1 MNHEY and CDR2 SVGAGI. As DNA, the CDR3 is TGTGCCAGCAGCACTCGACAGGGTTCAGGAAACACCATATATTTT. Amino acid sequence: CASSTRQGSGNTIYF.

The chain is built from TRBV19 and TRBJ1-4; no definite D call. The CDR3 contains 13 residues. V dropped 0 bases and J dropped 9 bases, with 8 bases sitting between them. Germline values: CDR1 LNHDA, CDR2 SQIVND (reference sequence). For the CDR3, the DNA is TGTGCCAGTAGTATAGATCGTATCCAAAAACTGTTTTTT. Translated: CASSIDRIQKLFF.

The chain is built from TRBV4-1 and TRBJ2-3; D unclear. V lost 4 bases and J lost 4, with 12 bases in between. Germline-derived CDR1 and CDR2 are MGHRA and YSYEKL. CDR3 length equals 14 residues. As DNA, the CDR3 is TGCGCCAGCAGCCCCGGTCCTGGTGCAGATACGCAGTATTTT. Its translation is CASSPGPGADTQYF.

This chain connects TRBV5-5 to TRBJ2-7; TRBD1 matches at 8 bases. The CDR3 covers 16 residues. J was trimmed by 2 bases and V by 3 bases; bases with no gene match: 10. Germline loops: CDR1 SGHKS, CDR2 YYEKEE (reference sequence). This CDR3 reads CASSWPLRGLTYEQYF. DNA of the CDR3: TGTGCCAGCAGCTGGCCACTCAGGGGGCTGACCTACGAGCAGTACTTC.